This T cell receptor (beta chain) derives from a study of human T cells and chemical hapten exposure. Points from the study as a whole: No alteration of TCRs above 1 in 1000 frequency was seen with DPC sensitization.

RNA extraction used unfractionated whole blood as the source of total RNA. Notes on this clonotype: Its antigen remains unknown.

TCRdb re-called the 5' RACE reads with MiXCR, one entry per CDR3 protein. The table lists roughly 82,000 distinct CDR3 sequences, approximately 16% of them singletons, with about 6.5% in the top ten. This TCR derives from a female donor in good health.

CDR3 sequence (DNA): TGCAGTGCCCGAGCCGAACAGGGCGGGGACACTGAAGCTTTCTTT. Translating it yields CSARAEQGGDTEAFF. V and J are TRBV20-1 and TRBJ1-1, with D possibly matching TRBD1 (6 bases). Germline assignment: CDR1 DFQATT and CDR2 SNEGSKA (reference sequence). The V end lost 6 bases, the J end lost 3 bases, and 20 bases lay between the germline ends. There are 15 residues in the CDR3.